These T cell receptor beta chains were read from a single sample in a study of cytomegalovirus exposure and HLA in healthy donors. Sequenced by immunoSEQ multiplex PCR; TCRdb stores in-frame clones only, minus some. The table shows 130,000 or so clones, with 65% to 75% occurring only once. Sequenced sample: PBMCs. Receptors were obtained from a man aged 40-55 years in good health and CMV-seropositive. Both conserved end residues are part of each CDR3. The D gene is left open where the match is weak. The size of a clone is reported for some rows only, either as once, few or many, or as a class for expanded clones.

TRBD2	few	TRBV27	TRBJ2-7	TGTGCCAGAGGACGGGGGGGGTACGAGCAGTACTTC	CARGRGGYEQYF
.	few	TRBV30	TRBJ1-1	TGTGCCTGGAGGCTCCACGGGGTCGACACTGAAGCTTTCTTT	CAWRLHGVDTEAFF
.	few	TRBV12-5	TRBJ2-7	TGTGCTAGTGGTTTGGTCTCAGGGCCTTCCTACGAGCAGTACTTC	CASGLVSGPSYEQYF
TRBD1	.	TRBV19	TRBJ2-7	TGTGCCAGTACCCCGGCCGGGACAGGGAACTACGAGCAGTACTTC	CASTPAGTGNYEQYF
TRBD2	.	TRBV27	TRBJ2-5	TGTGCCAGCAGCCGCGGACTAGCGGGAGTAGAGACCCAGTACTTC	CASSRGLAGVETQYF
TRBD1	.	TRBV6-5	TRBJ1-2	TGTGCCAGCAGTTACCCGGGACAGCGCTATGGCTACACCTTC	CASSYPGQRYGYTF
.	.	TRBV30	TRBJ2-5	TGTGCCTGGACGGGGAGAGAGACCCAGTACTTC	CAWTGRETQYF
TRBD1	.	TRBV5-1	TRBJ2-7	TGCGCCAGCAGCTTCCGACAGGGTGGGCCCTACGAGCAGTACTTC	CASSFRQGGPYEQYF
TRBD1	.	TRBV7-6	TRBJ2-7	TGTGCCAGCAGCCGTGGACAGGGTCTGTACGAGCAGTACTTC	CASSRGQGLYEQYF
TRBD2	.	TRBV5-4	TRBJ2-5	TGTGCCAGCAGCTTGGCGGGGGGGGGTTTACAAGAGACCCAGTACTTC	CASSLAGGGLQETQYF
.	.	TRBV6-6	TRBJ1-1	TGTGCCAGCAGTCGACAGGCCAACACTGAAGCTTTCTTT	CASSRQANTEAFF
.	.	TRBV11-2	TRBJ2-7	TGTGCCAGCAGCTTAGTAGGAGGTCCCCTCTCCTACGAGCAGTACTTC	CASSLVGGPLSYEQYF
.	.	TRBV6-1	TRBJ1-1	TGTGCCAGCAGTGGGCAGAAGAACACTGAAGCTTTCTTT	CASSGQKNTEAFF
.	.	TRBV7-9	TRBJ2-7	TGTGCCAGCAGCTTACTCACAGGGACCTACGAGCAGTACTTC	CASSLLTGTYEQYF
.	few	TRBV25-1	TRBJ2-3	TGTGCCAGCAGTGGATACGAGGATACGCAGTATTTT	CASSGYEDTQYF
TRBD1	.	TRBV11-2	TRBJ2-3	TGTGCCAGCAGCGCCCCGGGACAGGGGTCAGATACGCAGTATTTT	CASSAPGQGSDTQYF
TRBD1	few	TRBV5-5	TRBJ1-5	TGTGCCAGCAGCTTGGCCACAGTTTCAGGGGGGAATCAGCCCCAGCATTTT	CASSLATVSGGNQPQHF
.	.	TRBV6-5	TRBJ2-5	TGTGCCAGCAGACTCTCGGGGACACAAGAGACCCAGTACTTC	CASRLSGTQETQYF
.	.	TRBV4-1	TRBJ1-4	TGCGCCAGCAGCCAAGGGCTGAGGGCCTTAGGAGGAGAACTGTTTTTT	CASSQGLRALGGELFF
TRBD1	.	TRBV7-9	TRBJ2-7	TGTGCCAGCAGCTTATCCGGGACAGGGGGCTACGAGCAGTACTTC	CASSLSGTGGYEQYF
TRBD2	few	TRBV5-1	TRBJ2-1	TGCGCCAGCAACAATCGGACTAGGCCAGGGAATGAGCAGTTCTTC	CASNNRTRPGNEQFF
.	.	TRBV27	TRBJ2-7	TGTGCCAGCAGTCCATCTAGGGGCTCCTACGAGCAGTACTTC	CASSPSRGSYEQYF
TRBD1	.	TRBV6-5	TRBJ2-7	TGTGCCAGCAGTCGACAGGGATGGTACGAGCAGTACTTC	CASSRQGWYEQYF
.	.	TRBV30	TRBJ1-2	TGTGCCTGGAGTTCCTCAGGGGTCTATGGCTACACCTTC	CAWSSSGVYGYTF
TRBD1	.	TRBV28	TRBJ1-4	TGTGCCAGCAGGCTGACAGGGAGAGGTGAAAAACTGTTTTTT	CASRLTGRGEKLFF
.	.	TRBV5-4	TRBJ2-1	TGTGCCAGCAGCCTGCTCAGGGGAACCTACAATGAGCAGTTCTTC	CASSLLRGTYNEQFF
.	.	TRBV2	TRBJ2-2	TGTGCCAGCCTCCAGGGGCATAGCACCGGGGAGCTGTTTTTT	CASLQGHSTGELFF
TRBD1	.	TRBV10-3	TRBJ2-7	TGTGCCATCAGCGAGGACAGGCCAACCTCCTACGAGCAGTACTTC	CAISEDRPTSYEQYF
.	.	TRBV5-4	TRBJ2-1	TGTGCCAGCAGCTTGGATAGAGGGCAGCGGTTCTTC	CASSLDRGQRFF
TRBD1	.	TRBV2	TRBJ2-7	TGTGCCAGCACTCGCCTGCAGGGGGCCTACGAGCAGTACTTC	CASTRLQGAYEQYF
TRBD1	.	TRBV9	TRBJ2-5	TGTGCCAGCAGCGTAGCTCTTCCCGGGACAGGGGGCCAAGAGACCCAGTACTTC	CASSVALPGTGGQETQYF
.	.	TRBV10-1	TRBJ2-7	TGCGCCAGCAGTGAGGGCCGTTCCTACGAGCAGTACTTC	CASSEGRSYEQYF
TRBD1	.	TRBV5-1	TRBJ1-3	TGCGCCAGCAGCCGACAGGGCCGCTCTGGAAACACCATATATTTT	CASSRQGRSGNTIYF
.	.	TRBV15	TRBJ2-1	TGTGCCACGGGTGGGGGGAGAGGGCGGGGAAACAATGAGCAGTTCTTC	CATGGGRGRGNNEQFF
TRBD1	.	TRBV27	TRBJ2-7	TGTGCCAGCAGTTTATATGCCGACAGGGAGATGACCTACGAGCAGTACTTC	CASSLYADREMTYEQYF
.	few	TRBV27	TRBJ1-5	TGTGCCAGCAGTCTGACAGTTAGCAATCAGCCCCAGCATTTT	CASSLTVSNQPQHF
.	.	TRBV18	TRBJ2-2	TGTGCCAGCTCACCACCGAGCGTGAACACCGGGGAGCTGTTTTTT	CASSPPSVNTGELFF
TRBD2	few	TRBV7-9	TRBJ2-1	TGTGCCAGCAGGGGGGGGATCAATGAGCAGTTCTTC	CASRGGINEQFF
TRBD2	.	TRBV5-4	TRBJ2-5	TGTGCCAGCAGCCCCGGGACTAGCGGTTTAGGGACCCAGTACTTC	CASSPGTSGLGTQYF
TRBD1	once	TRBV27	TRBJ2-7	TGTGCCAGCAGTCCCTCCTGGACAGGGATACACGAGCAGTACTTC	CASSPSWTGIHEQYF
.	few	TRBV5-4	TRBJ2-1	TGTGCCAGCAGCCCGGGGAGGATAGCCTACAATGAGCAGTTCTTC	CASSPGRIAYNEQFF
.	.	TRBV6-1	TRBJ1-5	TGTGCCAGCAGGGGGGGTTGGCCCCAGCATTTT	CASRGGWPQHF
TRBD1	.	TRBV2	TRBJ1-6	TGTGCCAGCAGTGTTAACAGGGGGTATTCACCCCTCCACTTT	CASSVNRGYSPLHF
.	.	TRBV5-6	TRBJ1-2	TGTGCCAGCAGCTTCGTGGGGGCCTCAATCTATGGCTACACCTTC	CASSFVGASIYGYTF
.	few	TRBV9	TRBJ2-7	TGTGCCAGCAGCCCCCTACCCGACTCATACCGTTACGAGCAGTACTTC	CASSPLPDSYRYEQYF
TRBD2	.	TRBV25-1	TRBJ2-1	TGTGCCAGCAGGGCCCCGGGGGGATCCTACAATGAGCAGTTCTTC	CASRAPGGSYNEQFF
TRBD2	.	TRBV13	TRBJ2-3	TGTGCCAGCAGCTTAGGGCTAGCGGCAGATACGCAGTATTTT	CASSLGLAADTQYF
TRBD1	few	TRBV27	TRBJ2-7	TGTGCCAGCAGTCGAGGATCCGGGACAGCCTACGAGCAGTACTTC	CASSRGSGTAYEQYF
TRBD1	.	TRBV30	TRBJ2-7	TGTGCCTGGAGAGGTAGGGGCCCGGACAGGGGCCGGGTCTTGGGCTACGAGCAGTACTTC	CAWRGRGPDRGRVLGYEQYF
.	.	TRBV6-5	TRBJ2-5	TGTGCCAGCAGTTCCCCAATCCTAACAGGGAAAGAGACCCAGTACTTC	CASSSPILTGKETQYF
TRBD2	.	TRBV7-2	TRBJ2-5	TGTGCCAGCAGCTTAGCTGTTGGGGGGGGCCAAGAGACCCAGTACTTC	CASSLAVGGGQETQYF
.	.	TRBV28	TRBJ2-7	TGTGCCAGCAGCACAGCCACCGCCTACGAGCAGTACTTC	CASSTATAYEQYF
TRBD1	.	TRBV5-1	TRBJ1-2	TGCGCCAGCAGCCACGGACAGGGGGGGAACTATGGCTACACCTTC	CASSHGQGGNYGYTF
.	.	TRBV27	TRBJ2-7	TGTGCCAGCAGTTTTTCGGGAAGGGCGGCCGAGCAGTACTTC	CASSFSGRAAEQYF
TRBD1	.	TRBV5-1	TRBJ2-1	TGCGCCAGCAGGGAGAGTCCGGGACAGGGTGCGAATCGAGAGCAGTTCTTC	CASRESPGQGANREQFF
TRBD1	few	TRBV5-1	TRBJ2-7	TGCGCCAGCAGAGTGACAGGGGGGTACGAGCAGTACTTC	CASRVTGGYEQYF
.	.	TRBV11-2	TRBJ1-3	TGTGCCAGCAGCTTAGGGACAACTGGAAACACCATATATTTT	CASSLGTTGNTIYF